This T cell receptor (beta chain) was recorded in a study of shared clonotypes between healthy human individuals. CDR3 length equals 15 residues. V shed 4 bases and J shed 2 bases, with 12 bases lying between them. CDR1 is MNHNS and CDR2 is SASEGT in the germline V gene. Study-wide results and limits: It was the few donors that limited the genetic and exposure-history diversity represented. Generation probability values for non-shared clonotypes were lower than those for clonotypes shared by all four donors.

Using immunoSEQ multiplex PCR, the repertoire was profiled, and TCRdb retains in-frame clones only, with some absent. The sample has over 400,000 clones, approximately 95% seen once; the top ten hold 0.055% to 0.075%. Worth noting for this clone: No antigen is known for it.

The chain links TRBV6-1 to TRBJ1-3; possibly TRBD1 for D (6 bases). The source is a woman between 25 and 40 years old in good health. The specimen was naive CD4+ T cells sorted from blood. As to subset: CD45RA+ positively selected. The CDR3 is CASSGQAEAGNTIYF. The CDR3 DNA reads TGTGCCAGCAGTGGACAGGCCGAGGCTGGAAACACCATATATTTT.